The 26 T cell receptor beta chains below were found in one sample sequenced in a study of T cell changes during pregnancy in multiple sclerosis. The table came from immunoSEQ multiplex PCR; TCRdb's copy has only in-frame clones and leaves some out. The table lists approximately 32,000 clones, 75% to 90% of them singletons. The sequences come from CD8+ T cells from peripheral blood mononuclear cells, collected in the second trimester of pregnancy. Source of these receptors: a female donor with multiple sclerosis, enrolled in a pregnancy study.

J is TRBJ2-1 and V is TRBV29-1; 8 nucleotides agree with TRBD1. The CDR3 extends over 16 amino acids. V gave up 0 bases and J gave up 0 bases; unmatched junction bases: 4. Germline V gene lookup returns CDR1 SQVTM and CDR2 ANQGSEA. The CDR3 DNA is TGCAGCGTTGAAGACTGGGGACAGGCCTCCTACAATGAGCAGTTCTTC. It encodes CSVEDWGQASYNEQFF.

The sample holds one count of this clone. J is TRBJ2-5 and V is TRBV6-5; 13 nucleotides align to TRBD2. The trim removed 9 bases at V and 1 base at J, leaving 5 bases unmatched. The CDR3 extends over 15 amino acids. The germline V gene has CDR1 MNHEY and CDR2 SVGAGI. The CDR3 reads CASGTSGASQETQYF. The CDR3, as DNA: TGTGCCAGTGGGACTAGCGGGGCCTCCCAAGAGACCCAGTACTTC.

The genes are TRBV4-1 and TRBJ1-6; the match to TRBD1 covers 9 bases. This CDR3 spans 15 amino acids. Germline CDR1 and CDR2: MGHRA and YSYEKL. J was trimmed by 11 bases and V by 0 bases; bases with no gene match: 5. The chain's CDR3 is CASSQDWDRETPLHF. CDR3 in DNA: TGCGCCAGCAGCCAAGATTGGGACAGGGAAACACCCCTCCACTTT.

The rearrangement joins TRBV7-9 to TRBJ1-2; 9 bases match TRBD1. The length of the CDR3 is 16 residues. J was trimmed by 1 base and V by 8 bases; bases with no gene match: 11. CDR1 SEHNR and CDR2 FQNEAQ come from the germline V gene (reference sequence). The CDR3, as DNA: TGTGCCAGCTGTCCCCCCGGGACAGGGCGTAACTATGGCTACACCTTC. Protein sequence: CASCPPGTGRNYGYTF.

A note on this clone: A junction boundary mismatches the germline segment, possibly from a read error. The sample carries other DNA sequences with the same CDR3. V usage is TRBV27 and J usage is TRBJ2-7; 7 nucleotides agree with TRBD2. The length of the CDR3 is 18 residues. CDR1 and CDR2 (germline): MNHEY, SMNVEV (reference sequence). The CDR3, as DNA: TGTGCCAGCATCCACCGGTTTATCCGGACTAGTAGCTCCTACGAACAGTACTTC. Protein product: CASIHRFIRTSSSYEQYF.

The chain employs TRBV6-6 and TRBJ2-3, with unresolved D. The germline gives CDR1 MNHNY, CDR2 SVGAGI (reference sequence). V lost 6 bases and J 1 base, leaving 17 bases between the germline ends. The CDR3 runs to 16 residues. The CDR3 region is CASRRTPAKRTDTQYF. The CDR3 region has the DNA TGTGCCAGCAGACGAACCCCCGCTAAACGCACAGATACGCAGTATTTT.

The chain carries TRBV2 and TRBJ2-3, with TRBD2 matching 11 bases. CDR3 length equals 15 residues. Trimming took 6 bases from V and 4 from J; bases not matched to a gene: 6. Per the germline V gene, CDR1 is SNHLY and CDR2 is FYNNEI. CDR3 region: CASRIAGGSADTQYF. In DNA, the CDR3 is TGTGCCAGCAGGATAGCGGGAGGGTCGGCAGATACGCAGTATTTT.

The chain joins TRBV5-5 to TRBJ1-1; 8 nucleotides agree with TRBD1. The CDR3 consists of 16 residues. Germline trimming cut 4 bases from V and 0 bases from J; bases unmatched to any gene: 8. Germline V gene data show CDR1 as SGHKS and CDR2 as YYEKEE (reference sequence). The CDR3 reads CASSPRQGPMNTEAFF. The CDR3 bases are TGTGCCAGCAGCCCACGACAGGGGCCTATGAACACTGAAGCTTTCTTT.

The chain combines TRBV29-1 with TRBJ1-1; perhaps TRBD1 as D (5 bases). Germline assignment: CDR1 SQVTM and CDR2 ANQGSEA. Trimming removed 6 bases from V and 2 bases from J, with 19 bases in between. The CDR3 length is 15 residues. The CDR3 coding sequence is TGCAGCGTACCCTCGGTCCGGGGACTTAACACTGAAGCTTTCTTT. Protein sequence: CSVPSVRGLNTEAFF.

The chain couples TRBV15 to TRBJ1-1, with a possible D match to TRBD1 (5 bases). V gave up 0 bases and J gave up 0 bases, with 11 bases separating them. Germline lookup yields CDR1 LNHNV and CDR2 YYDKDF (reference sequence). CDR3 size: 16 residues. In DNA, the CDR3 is TGTGCCACCAGCAGAGACCTGGGGGGGGTGAACACTGAAGCTTTCTTT. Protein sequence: CATSRDLGGVNTEAFF.

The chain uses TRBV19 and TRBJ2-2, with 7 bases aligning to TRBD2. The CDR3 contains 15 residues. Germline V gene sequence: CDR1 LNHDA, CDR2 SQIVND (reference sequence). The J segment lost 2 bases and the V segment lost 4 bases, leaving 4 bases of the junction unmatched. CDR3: CASSRAGLNTGELFF. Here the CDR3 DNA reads TGTGCCAGTAGTAGAGCGGGACTCAACACCGGGGAGCTGTTTTTT.

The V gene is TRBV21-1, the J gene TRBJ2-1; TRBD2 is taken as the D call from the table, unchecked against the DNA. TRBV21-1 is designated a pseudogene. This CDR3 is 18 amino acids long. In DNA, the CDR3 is TGTGCCAGCAGCCAACGACTCCGAACTTCAAGAGGCTACAATGAGCAGTTCTTC. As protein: CASSQRLRTSRGYNEQFF.

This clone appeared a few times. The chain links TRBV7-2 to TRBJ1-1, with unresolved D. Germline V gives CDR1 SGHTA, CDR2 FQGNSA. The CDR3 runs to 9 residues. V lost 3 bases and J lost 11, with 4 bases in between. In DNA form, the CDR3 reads TGTGCCAGCAGCTTGAGGGCTTTCTTT. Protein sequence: CASSLRAFF.

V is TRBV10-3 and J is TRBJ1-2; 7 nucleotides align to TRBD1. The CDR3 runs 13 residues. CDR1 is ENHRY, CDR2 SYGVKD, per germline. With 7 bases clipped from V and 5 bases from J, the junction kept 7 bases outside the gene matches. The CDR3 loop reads CAIKEGAEYGYTF. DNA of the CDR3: TGTGCCATCAAAGAGGGGGCGGAGTATGGCTACACCTTC.

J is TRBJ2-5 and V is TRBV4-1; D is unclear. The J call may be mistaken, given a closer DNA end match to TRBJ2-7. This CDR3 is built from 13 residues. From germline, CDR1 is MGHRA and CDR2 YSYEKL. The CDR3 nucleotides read TGCGCCAGCAGCGAAGCTAGCTCCTACGAGCAGTACTTC. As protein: CASSEASSYEQYF.

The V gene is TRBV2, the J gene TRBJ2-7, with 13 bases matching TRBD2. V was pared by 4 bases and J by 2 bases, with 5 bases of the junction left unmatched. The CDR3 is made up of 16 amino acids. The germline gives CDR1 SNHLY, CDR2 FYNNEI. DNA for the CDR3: TGTGCCAGCAGTGTCCCCACTAGCGGGAGGGCCTACGAGCAGTACTTC. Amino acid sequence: CASSVPTSGRAYEQYF.

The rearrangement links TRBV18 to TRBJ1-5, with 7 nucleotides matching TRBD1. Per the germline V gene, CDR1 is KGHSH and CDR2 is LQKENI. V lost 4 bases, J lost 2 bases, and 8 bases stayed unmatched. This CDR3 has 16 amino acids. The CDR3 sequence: CASSLDRWVGNQPQHF. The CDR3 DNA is TGTGCCAGCTCACTGGACAGGTGGGTCGGCAATCAGCCCCAGCATTTT.

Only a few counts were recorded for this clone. The CDR3 DNA sequence: TGTGCCAGCAGCTCTGTAGGAGGTACTGAAGCTTTCTTT. Its protein is CASSSVGGTEAFF. This chain joins TRBV13 and TRBJ1-1; D gene unclear. V was trimmed by 4 bases and J by 5 bases, leaving 11 bases between them. Germline CDR1 and CDR2: PRHDT and FYEKMQ (reference sequence). The CDR3 extends over 13 amino acids.

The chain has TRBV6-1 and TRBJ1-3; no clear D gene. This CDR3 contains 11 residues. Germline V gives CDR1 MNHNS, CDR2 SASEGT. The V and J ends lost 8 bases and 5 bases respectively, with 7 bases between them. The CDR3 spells CASGLRNTIYF. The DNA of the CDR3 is TGTGCCAGCGGGCTTCGAAACACCATATATTTT.

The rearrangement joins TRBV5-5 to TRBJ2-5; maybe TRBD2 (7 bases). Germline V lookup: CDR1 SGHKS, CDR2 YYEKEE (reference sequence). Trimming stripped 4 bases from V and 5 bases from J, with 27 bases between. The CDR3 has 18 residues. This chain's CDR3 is CASSRGGFGGQGVETQYF. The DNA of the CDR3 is TGTGCCAGCAGCCGGGGAGGGTTCGGGGGGCAAGGTGTCGAGACCCAGTACTTC.

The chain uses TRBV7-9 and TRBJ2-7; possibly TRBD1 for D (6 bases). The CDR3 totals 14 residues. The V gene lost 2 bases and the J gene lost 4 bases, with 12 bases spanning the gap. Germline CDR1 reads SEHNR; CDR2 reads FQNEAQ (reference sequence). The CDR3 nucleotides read TGTGCCAGCAGCTTATTGGGGGCGAGGTACGAGCAGTACTTC. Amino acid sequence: CASSLLGARYEQYF.

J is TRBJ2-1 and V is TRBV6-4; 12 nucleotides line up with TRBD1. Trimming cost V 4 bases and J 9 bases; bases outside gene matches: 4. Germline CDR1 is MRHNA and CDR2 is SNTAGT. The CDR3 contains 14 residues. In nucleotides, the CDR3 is TGTGCCAGCAGTGGGGGACAGGGGGCCGTTGAGCAGTTCTTC. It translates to CASSGGQGAVEQFF.

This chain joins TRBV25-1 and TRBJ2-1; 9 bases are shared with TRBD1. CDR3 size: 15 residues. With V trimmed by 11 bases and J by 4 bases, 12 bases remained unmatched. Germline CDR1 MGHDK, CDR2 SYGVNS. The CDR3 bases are TGTGCCTGCTCACGGACAGGGGTTATGTACAATGAGCAGTTCTTC. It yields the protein CACSRTGVMYNEQFF.

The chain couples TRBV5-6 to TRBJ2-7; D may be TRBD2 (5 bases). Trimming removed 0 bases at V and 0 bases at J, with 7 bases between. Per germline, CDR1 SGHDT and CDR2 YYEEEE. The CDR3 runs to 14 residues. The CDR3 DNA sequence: TGTGCCAGCAGCTTGGGGACTGCCTCCTACGAGCAGTACTTC. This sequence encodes CASSLGTASYEQYF. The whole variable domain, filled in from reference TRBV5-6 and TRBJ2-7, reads DAGVTQSPTHLIKTRGQQVTLRCSPKSGHDTVSWYQQALGQGPQFIFQYYEEEERQRGNFPDRFSGHQFPNYSSELNVNALLLGDSALYLCASSLGTASYEQYFGPGTRLTVT.

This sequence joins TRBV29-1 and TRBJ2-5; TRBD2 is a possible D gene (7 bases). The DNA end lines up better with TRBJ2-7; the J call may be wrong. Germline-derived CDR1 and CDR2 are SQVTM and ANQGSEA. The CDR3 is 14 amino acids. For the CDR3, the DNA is TGCAGCGTGATGGGGGGGCCGGCTTCCTACGAGCAGTACTTC. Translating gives CSVMGGPASYEQYF.

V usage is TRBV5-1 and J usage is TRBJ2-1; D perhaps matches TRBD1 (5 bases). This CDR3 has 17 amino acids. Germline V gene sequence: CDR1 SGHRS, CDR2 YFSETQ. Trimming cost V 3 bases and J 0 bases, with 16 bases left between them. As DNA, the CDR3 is TGCGCCAGCAGCTCCCGACAGCTCCTCTTCTCCTACAATGAGCAGTTCTTC. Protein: CASSSRQLLFSYNEQFF.